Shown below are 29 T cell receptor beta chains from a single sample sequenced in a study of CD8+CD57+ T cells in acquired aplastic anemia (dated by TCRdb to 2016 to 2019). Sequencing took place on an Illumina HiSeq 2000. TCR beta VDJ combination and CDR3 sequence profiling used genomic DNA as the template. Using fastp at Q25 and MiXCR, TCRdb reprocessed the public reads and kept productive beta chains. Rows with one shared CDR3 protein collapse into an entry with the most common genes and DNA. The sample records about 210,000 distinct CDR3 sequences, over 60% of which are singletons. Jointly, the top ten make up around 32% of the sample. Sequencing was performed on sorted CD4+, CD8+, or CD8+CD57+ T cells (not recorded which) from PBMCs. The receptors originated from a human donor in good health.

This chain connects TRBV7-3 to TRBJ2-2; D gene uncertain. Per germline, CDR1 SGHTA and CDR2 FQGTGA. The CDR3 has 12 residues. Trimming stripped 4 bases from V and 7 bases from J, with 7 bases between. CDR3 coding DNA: TGTGCCAGCAGCTCCCTCCACGGGGAGCTGTTTTTT. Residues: CASSSLHGELFF.

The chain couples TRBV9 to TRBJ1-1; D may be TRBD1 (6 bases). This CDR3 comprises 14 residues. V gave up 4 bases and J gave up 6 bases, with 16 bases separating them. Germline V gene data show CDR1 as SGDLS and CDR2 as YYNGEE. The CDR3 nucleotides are TGTGCCAGCAGCCCATTGACAGGTAGCTCTGAAGCTTTCTTT. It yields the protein CASSPLTGSSEAFF.

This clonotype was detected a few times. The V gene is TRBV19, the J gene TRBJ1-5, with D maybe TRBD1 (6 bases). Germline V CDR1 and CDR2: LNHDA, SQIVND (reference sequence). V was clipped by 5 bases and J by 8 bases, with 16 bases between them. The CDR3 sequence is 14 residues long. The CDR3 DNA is TGTGCCAGTAGTGCACACAGGGCCCTCGAGCCCCAGCATTTT. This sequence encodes CASSAHRALEPQHF.

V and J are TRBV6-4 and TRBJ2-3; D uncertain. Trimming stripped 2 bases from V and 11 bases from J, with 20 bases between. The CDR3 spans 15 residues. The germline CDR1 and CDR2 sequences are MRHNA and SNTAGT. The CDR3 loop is CASSDSRSSYNEQYF. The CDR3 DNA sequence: TGTGCCAGCAGTGACAGCCGGAGCTCCTACAATGAGCAGTATTTT.

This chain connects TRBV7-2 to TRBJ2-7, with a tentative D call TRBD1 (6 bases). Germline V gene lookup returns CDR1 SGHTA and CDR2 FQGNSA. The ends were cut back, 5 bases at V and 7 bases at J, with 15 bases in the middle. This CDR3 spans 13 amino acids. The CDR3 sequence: CASSRKQGDEQYF. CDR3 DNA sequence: TGTGCCAGCAGCCGGAAACAGGGCGATGAGCAGTACTTC.

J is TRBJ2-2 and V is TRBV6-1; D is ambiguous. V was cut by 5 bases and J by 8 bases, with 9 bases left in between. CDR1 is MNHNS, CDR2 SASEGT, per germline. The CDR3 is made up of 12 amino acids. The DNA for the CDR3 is TGTGCCAGCAGTTCGCTGACAGGGGAGCTGTTTTTT. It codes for CASSSLTGELFF.

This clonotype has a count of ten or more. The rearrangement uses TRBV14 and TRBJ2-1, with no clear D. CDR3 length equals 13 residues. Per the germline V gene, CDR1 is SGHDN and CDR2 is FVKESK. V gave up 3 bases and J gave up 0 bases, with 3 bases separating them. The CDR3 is CASSHDSYNEQFF. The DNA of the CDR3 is TGTGCCAGCAGCCATGACTCCTACAATGAGCAGTTCTTC.

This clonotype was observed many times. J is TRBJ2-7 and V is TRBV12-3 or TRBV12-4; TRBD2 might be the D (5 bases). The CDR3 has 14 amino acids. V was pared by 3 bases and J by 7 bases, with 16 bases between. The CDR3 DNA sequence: TGTGCCAGCAGTTTCCTCGGGCCACCGGGGGAGCAGTACTTC. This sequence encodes CASSFLGPPGEQYF.

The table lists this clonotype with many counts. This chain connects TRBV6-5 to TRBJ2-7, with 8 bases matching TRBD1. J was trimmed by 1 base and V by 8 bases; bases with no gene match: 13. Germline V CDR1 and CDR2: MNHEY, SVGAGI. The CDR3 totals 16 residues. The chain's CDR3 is CASGKGRTGWSYEQYF. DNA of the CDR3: TGTGCCAGCGGGAAGGGTAGGACAGGGTGGTCCTACGAGCAGTACTTC.

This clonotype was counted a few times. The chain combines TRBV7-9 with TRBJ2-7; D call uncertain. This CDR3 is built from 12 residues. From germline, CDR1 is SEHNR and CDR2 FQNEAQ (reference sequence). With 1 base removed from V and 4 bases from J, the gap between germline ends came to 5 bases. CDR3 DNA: TGTGCCAGCAGCTTAGGTTGGTACGAGCAGTACTTC. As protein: CASSLGWYEQYF.

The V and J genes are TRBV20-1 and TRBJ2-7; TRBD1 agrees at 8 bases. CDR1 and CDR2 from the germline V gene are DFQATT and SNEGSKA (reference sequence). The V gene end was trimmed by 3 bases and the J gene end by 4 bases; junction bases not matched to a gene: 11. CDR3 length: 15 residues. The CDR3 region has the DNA TGCAGTGCTAGGGGGTTGGACAGGGCTACATACGAGCAGTACTTC. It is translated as CSARGLDRATYEQYF.

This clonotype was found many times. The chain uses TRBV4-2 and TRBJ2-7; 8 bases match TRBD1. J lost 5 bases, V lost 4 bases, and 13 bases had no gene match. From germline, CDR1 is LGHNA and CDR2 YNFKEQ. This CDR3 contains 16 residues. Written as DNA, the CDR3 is TGTGCCAGCAGCCCGTCCGGGACAGGAGTTGGAAACGAGCAGTACTTC. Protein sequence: CASSPSGTGVGNEQYF.

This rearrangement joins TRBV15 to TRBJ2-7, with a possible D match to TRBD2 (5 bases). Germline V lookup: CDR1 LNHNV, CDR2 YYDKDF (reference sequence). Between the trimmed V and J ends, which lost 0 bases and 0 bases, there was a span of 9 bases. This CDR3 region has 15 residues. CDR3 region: CATSRDGGLSYEQYF. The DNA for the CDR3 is TGTGCCACCAGCAGAGACGGAGGCCTCTCCTACGAGCAGTACTTC.

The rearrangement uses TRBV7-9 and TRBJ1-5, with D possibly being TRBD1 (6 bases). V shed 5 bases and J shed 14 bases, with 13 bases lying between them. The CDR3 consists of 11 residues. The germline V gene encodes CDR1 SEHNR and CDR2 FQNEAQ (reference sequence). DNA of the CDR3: TGTGCCAGCAGCAGCAGGGGTCCCGAGCATTTT. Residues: CASSSRGPEHF.

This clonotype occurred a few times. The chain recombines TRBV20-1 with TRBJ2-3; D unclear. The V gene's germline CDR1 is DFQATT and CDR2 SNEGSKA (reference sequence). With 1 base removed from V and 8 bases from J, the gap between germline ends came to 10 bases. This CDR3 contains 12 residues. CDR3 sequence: CSARAATGTQYF. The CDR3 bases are TGCAGTGCTAGAGCCGCCACTGGTACGCAGTATTTT.

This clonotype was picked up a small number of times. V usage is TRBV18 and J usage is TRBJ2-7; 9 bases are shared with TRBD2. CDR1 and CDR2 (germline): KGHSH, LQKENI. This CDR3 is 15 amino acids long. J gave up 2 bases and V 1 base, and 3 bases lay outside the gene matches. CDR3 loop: CASSPLAGDPYEQYF. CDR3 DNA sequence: TGTGCCAGCTCACCACTAGCGGGAGACCCCTACGAGCAGTACTTC.

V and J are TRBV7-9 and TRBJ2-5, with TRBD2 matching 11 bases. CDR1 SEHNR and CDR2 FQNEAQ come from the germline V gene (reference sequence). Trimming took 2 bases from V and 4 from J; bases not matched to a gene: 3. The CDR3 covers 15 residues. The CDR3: CASSLPLAGGETQYF. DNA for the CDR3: TGTGCCAGCAGCTTACCGCTAGCGGGAGGAGAGACCCAGTACTTC.

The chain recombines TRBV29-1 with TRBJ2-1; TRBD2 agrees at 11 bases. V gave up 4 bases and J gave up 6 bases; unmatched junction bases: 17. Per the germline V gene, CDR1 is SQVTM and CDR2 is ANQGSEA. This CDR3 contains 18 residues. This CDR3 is CSVASRLAGGLRGNEQFF. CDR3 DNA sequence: TGCAGCGTTGCCAGTAGGCTAGCGGGGGGACTAAGGGGCAATGAGCAGTTCTTC.

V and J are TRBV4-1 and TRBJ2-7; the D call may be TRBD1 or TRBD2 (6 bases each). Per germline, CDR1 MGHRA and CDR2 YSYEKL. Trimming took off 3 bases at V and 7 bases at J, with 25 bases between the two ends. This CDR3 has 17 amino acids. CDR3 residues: CASSHARTGDTPVEQYF. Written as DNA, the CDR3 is TGCGCCAGCAGCCACGCCCGGACGGGGGACACTCCCGTGGAGCAGTACTTC.

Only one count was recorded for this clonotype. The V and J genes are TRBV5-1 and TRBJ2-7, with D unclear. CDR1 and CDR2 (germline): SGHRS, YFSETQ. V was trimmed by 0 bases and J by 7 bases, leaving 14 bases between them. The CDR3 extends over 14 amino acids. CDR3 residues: CASSLEAGTPEQYF. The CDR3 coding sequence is TGCGCCAGCAGCTTGGAGGCCGGTACCCCGGAGCAGTACTTC.

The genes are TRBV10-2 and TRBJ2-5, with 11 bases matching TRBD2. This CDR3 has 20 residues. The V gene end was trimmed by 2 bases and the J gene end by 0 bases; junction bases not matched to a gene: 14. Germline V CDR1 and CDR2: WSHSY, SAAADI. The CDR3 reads CASSESSASGRPWYQETQYF. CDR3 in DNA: TGCGCCAGCAGTGAGAGTTCCGCTAGCGGGAGGCCCTGGTACCAAGAGACCCAGTACTTC.

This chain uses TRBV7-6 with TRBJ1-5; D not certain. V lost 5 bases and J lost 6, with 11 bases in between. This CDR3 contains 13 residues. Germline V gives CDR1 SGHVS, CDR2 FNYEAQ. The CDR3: CASSPLGLQPQHF. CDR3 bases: TGTGCCAGCAGCCCACTAGGTCTTCAGCCCCAGCATTTT.

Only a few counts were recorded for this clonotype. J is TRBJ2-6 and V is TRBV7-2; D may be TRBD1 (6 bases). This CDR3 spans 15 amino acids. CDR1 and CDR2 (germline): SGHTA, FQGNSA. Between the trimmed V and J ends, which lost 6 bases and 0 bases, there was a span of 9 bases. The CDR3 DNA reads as TGTGCCAGCAGTCAGGACAGCTCTGGGGCCAACGTCCTGACTTTC. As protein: CASSQDSSGANVLTF.

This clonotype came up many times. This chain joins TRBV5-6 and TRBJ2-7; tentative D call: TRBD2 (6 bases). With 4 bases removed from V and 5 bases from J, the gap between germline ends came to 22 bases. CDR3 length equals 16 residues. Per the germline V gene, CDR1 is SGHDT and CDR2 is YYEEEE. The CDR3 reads CASSVEGTAFWDEQYF. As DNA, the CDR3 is TGTGCCAGCAGCGTGGAGGGGACGGCCTTTTGGGACGAGCAGTACTTC. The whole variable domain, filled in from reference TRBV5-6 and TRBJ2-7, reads DAGVTQSPTHLIKTRGQQVTLRCSPKSGHDTVSWYQQALGQGPQFIFQYYEEEERQRGNFPDRFSGHQFPNYSSELNVNALLLGDSALYLCASSVEGTAFWDEQYFGPGTRLTVT.

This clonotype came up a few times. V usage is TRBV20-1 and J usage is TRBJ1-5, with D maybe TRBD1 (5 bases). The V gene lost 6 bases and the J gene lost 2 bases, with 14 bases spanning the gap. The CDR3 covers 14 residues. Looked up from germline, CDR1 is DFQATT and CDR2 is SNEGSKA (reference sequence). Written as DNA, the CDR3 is TGCAGTGCCACGCACGGGACGGGCAATCAGCCCCAGCATTTT. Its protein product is CSATHGTGNQPQHF.

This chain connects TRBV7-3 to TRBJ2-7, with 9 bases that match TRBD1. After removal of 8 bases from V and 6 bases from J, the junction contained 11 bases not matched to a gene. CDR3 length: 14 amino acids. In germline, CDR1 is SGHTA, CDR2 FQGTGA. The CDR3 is CASLPGQGNPEQYF. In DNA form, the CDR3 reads TGTGCCAGCTTACCGGGACAGGGTAATCCCGAGCAGTACTTC.

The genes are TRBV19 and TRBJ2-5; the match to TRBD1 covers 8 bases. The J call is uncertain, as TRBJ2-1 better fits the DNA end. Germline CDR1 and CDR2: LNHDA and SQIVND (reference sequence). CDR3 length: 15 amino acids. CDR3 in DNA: TGTGCCAGTAGTGTGGACAGGGACGCCTACAATGAGCAGTTCTTC. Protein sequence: CASSVDRDAYNEQFF.

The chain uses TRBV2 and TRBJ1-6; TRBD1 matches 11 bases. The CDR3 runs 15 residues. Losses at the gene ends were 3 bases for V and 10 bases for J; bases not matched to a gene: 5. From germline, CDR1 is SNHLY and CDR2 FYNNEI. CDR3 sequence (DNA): TGTGCCAGCAGTGAGGGGACAGGGGGTAGGTCACCCCTCCACTTT. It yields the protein CASSEGTGGRSPLHF.

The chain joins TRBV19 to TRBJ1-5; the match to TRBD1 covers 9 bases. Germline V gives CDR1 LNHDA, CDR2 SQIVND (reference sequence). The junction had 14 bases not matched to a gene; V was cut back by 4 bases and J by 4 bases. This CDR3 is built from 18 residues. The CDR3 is CASSNGQGLPTGNQPQHF. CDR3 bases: TGTGCCAGTAGTAATGGACAGGGGCTTCCAACGGGGAATCAGCCCCAGCATTTT. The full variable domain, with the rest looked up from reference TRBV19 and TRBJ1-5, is DGGITQSPKYLFRKEGQNVTLSCEQNLNHDAMYWYRQDPGQGLRLIYYSQIVNDFQKGDIAEGYSVSREKKESFPLTVTSAQKNPTAFYLCASSNGQGLPTGNQPQHFGDGTRLSIL.